This T cell receptor beta chain stems from a study of cytomegalovirus exposure and HLA in healthy donors. This clone was counted a single time. The PCR made use of 60 Vbeta and 13 Jbeta primers. The data were produced by immunoSEQ multiplex PCR, yet TCRdb's version contains in-frame clones alone and is incomplete. The sample lists 160,000 or so clones, over 70% occurring once. The germline gives CDR1 LNHNV, CDR2 YYDKDF (reference sequence). This CDR3 contains 15 residues. V lost 1 base and J lost 4, with 13 bases in between. The rearrangement links TRBV15 to TRBJ1-2, with TRBD1 as a possible D gene (6 bases). The sequence was obtained from a woman in her thirties or forties in good health and CMV-seropositive. Material: PBMCs. CDR3 sequence: CATSRGEDRLYGYTF. DNA of the CDR3: TGTGCCACCAGCAGAGGAGAAGACAGGCTCTATGGCTACACCTTC.